The rows below give T cell receptor beta chains drawn from one sample of a study of T cell repertoires in cytomegalovirus infection. TCRdb reprocessed the reads via MiXCR and lists one record per CDR3 protein. The sample carries approximately 910,000 distinct CDR3 sequences, around 29% recorded once. The antigens of these receptors remain unknown. This specimen consisted of cultured CD8+ T cells from PBMCs, obtained from culture after CMV antigen stimulation. All receptors derive from a human donor in good health (CMV status not recorded). Some clones in this sample may be carry-over from other donors' samples. Both conserved end residues are part of each CDR3. A D gene is named only where the DNA matches it firmly. Not every row has a clone size; where given, it reads once, few, many or a size class.

J gene,D gene,V gene,clone size,CDR3 DNA,CDR3 protein
TRBJ2-3,-,TRBV6-2/TRBV6-3,-,TGTGCCAGCAGTTACGAAGTCGGGGACCCCCCCACAGATACGCAGTATTTT,CASSYEVGDPPTDTQYF
TRBJ2-7,-,TRBV2,-,TGTGCCAGCCCCCCTAGGGGTGAGCTATCCTACGAGCAGTACTTC,CASPPRGELSYEQYF
TRBJ2-3,TRBD2,TRBV7-6,many,TGTGCCAGCAGCTCTCGGACTAGCGGATCCACAGATACGCAGTATTTT,CASSSRTSGSTDTQYF
TRBJ1-6,-,TRBV7-6,-,TGTGCCAGCAGCTCCCCCCCCGACGGGAGGAATTCACCCCTCCACTTT,CASSSPPDGRNSPLHF
TRBJ1-5,-,TRBV23-1,-,TGCGCCACCCCCCCCATAAGGAGCAATCAGCCCCAGCATTTT,CATPPIRSNQPQHF
TRBJ2-1,TRBD2,TRBV7-2,many,TGTGCCAGCAGCATGACTAGCGGCTACAATGAGCAGTTCTTC,CASSMTSGYNEQFF
TRBJ2-1,-,TRBV5-5,few,TGTGCCAGCAGGCCTGAGGGGAGTCCCTACAATGAGCAGTTCTTC,CASRPEGSPYNEQFF
TRBJ2-1,TRBD2,TRBV27,-,TGTGCCAGCCGGCCGGGACTAGCGGACTACAATGAGCAGTTCTTC,CASRPGLADYNEQFF
TRBJ1-1,TRBD1,TRBV6-1,few,TGTGCCAGCAGTGAATACGGGGACAGGGAGTGGTTGGATGAAGCTTTCTTT,CASSEYGDREWLDEAFF
TRBJ2-3,-,TRBV19,few,TGTGCCAGTAGTACTGACGGGGAAAACACAGATACGCAGTATTTT,CASSTDGENTDTQYF
TRBJ2-7,-,TRBV20-1,-,TGCAGTGCTAGAACCCAGGGTAGTCTCTACGAGCAGTACTTC,CSARTQGSLYEQYF
TRBJ1-6,TRBD1,TRBV14,once,TGTGCCAGCAGACCCGGACAGGGAAGACCGAAGAACCAAAAAGTTTCGGGGGGACCCCTCCACTTT,CASRPGQGRPKNQKVSGGPLHF
TRBJ2-3,-,TRBV12-5,few,TGTGCTAGTGGTTTGGGAATCACAGGACCGGCAGATACGCAGTATTTT,CASGLGITGPADTQYF
TRBJ2-1,-,TRBV19,few,TGTGCCAGTAGTATCCCAGAGGACAATGAGCAGTTCTTC,CASSIPEDNEQFF
TRBJ1-2,-,TRBV27,-,TGTGCCAGCAGTTCTCGGGACACTCTTAACTATGGCTACACCTTC,CASSSRDTLNYGYTF
TRBJ2-3,-,TRBV24-1,few,TGTGCCACCAGCCGGGGCTTTGAAACAGGGTCCACAGATACGCAGTATTTT,CATSRGFETGSTDTQYF
TRBJ1-2,-,TRBV6-1,-,TGTGCCAGCAGTGAAGCGCTAGCCGCTAACTATGGCTACACCTTC,CASSEALAANYGYTF
TRBJ1-1,TRBD1,TRBV28,-,TGTGCCAGCAGCCCCGCCGGGACAGCCAGAGGCACTGAAGCTTTCTTT,CASSPAGTARGTEAFF
TRBJ2-5,-,TRBV7-2,many,TGTGCCAGCAGCTTAGCGGGGGGAATACCCAGGACCCAGTACTTC,CASSLAGGIPRTQYF
TRBJ1-2,-,TRBV29-1,few,TGCAGCGTTGAATGGGGGGCCGACTATGGCTACACCTTC,CSVEWGADYGYTF
TRBJ1-1,TRBD1,TRBV5-1,-,TGCGCCAGCAGACACAGGGGTTTTGGCACTGAAGCTTTCTTT,CASRHRGFGTEAFF
TRBJ1-6,-,TRBV12-3/TRBV12-4,few,TGTGCCAGCAGCCCGGATAGGGCCCCTGGGGTTGTTTCACCCCTCCACTTT,CASSPDRAPGVVSPLHF
TRBJ2-3,-,TRBV12-3/TRBV12-4,many,TGTGCCAGCAGCAGGACTAGCACAGATACGCAGTATTTT,CASSRTSTDTQYF
TRBJ2-3,TRBD1,TRBV29-1,few,TGCAGCTTGAGGCCGGGACAGGGGCCAGATACGCAGTATTTT,CSLRPGQGPDTQYF
TRBJ1-1,-,TRBV29-1,-,TGCAGCGTACAGGACAGAGCCGAAGCTTTCTTT,CSVQDRAEAFF
TRBJ1-4,TRBD1,TRBV7-8,-,TGTGCCAGCAGCTTAAGACAGGGAGCTAATGAAAAACTGTTTTTT,CASSLRQGANEKLFF
TRBJ2-1,-,TRBV27,-,TGTGCCAGCACTGCGGACCCTTACAATGAGCAGTTCTTC,CASTADPYNEQFF
TRBJ2-3,-,TRBV4-3,many,TGCGCCAGCAGCCAAGATTCCGGGGGCACAGATACGCAGTATTTT,CASSQDSGGTDTQYF
TRBJ2-3,TRBD1,TRBV18,-,TGTGCCAGCTCACCTGACAGGGGGAGGACCCTCACAGATACGCAGTATTTT,CASSPDRGRTLTDTQYF
TRBJ1-2,-,TRBV19,few,TGTGCCAGTAGTAACTTTGACAGGATGTTGAGCGGCTACACCTTC,CASSNFDRMLSGYTF
TRBJ2-1,TRBD1,TRBV6-5,-,TGTGCCAGCAGTTACTCGCCGACTGACAGGGCCTACAATGAGCAGTTCTTC,CASSYSPTDRAYNEQFF
TRBJ2-7,-,TRBV3-1,-,TGTGCCAGCAGCCAAGATATGAGAACCCCTTCGAACGAGCAGTACTTC,CASSQDMRTPSNEQYF
TRBJ2-1,-,TRBV18,-,TGTGCCAGCTCACCACCGCTGGATAAGCAGTTCTTC,CASSPPLDKQFF
TRBJ1-4,-,TRBV19,few,TGTGCCAGTAGTATAGTAGCGGCAAAGAATGAAAAACTGTTTTTT,CASSIVAAKNEKLFF
TRBJ2-3,TRBD2,TRBV28,few,TGTGCCAGCAGTTTACCAACCCAAGTAGCGGGGGATAGCACAGATACGCAGTATTTT,CASSLPTQVAGDSTDTQYF
TRBJ1-5,-,TRBV7-6,many,TGTGCCAGCAGCTCTTCGACAGGTCAGCCCCAGCATTTT,CASSSSTGQPQHF
TRBJ2-1,TRBD1,TRBV19,few,TGTGCCAGTAGTGACAGGGGTAACTACAATGAGCAGTTCTTC,CASSDRGNYNEQFF
TRBJ2-7,-,TRBV7-2,many,TGTGCCAGCAGCCCCCGGGGCAGTGTCTCCTACGAGCAGTACTTC,CASSPRGSVSYEQYF
TRBJ1-5,TRBD1,TRBV27,-,TGTGCCAGTAGAGGGACAGGGGGTAGCAATCAGCCCCAGCATTTT,CASRGTGGSNQPQHF
TRBJ2-5,-,TRBV6-5,few,TGTGCCAGCAGTTACTCGGGCAGATTCCAAGAGACCCAGTACTTC,CASSYSGRFQETQYF
TRBJ2-3,-,TRBV7-9,few,TGTGCCAGCAGCTTAGTTCTGGAGCGAGATACGCAGTATTTT,CASSLVLERDTQYF